One and the same sample provided the 12 T cell receptor beta chains below, sequenced in a study of T cells after yellow fever vaccination. From the 5' RACE reads, TCRdb called clonotypes with MiXCR, one entry per CDR3 protein. This sample carries 300,000 to 350,000 distinct CDR3 sequences, approximately 4.2% of them seen once, and the ten largest clones take approximately 25%. The sequenced sample was PBMCs, obtained 5 days after the yellow fever booster vaccination. These TCRs come from a man younger than 35 who received the YFV17D yellow fever vaccine.

This clonotype has a handful of counts. CDR3 loop: CASIGADTYQPQHF. CDR3 nucleotide sequence: TGTGCCAGCATCGGGGCGGACACTTATCAGCCCCAGCATTTT. This chain connects TRBV28 to TRBJ1-5, with a possible D match to TRBD1 (5 bases). CDR1 and CDR2 from the germline V gene are MDHEN and SYDVKM. Trimming took off 7 bases at V and 5 bases at J, with 15 bases between the two ends. The CDR3 contains 14 residues.

This clonotype was counted ten times or more. This chain connects TRBV6-2 or TRBV6-3 to TRBJ2-1; 8 bases agree with TRBD1. The J segment lost 4 bases and the V segment lost 2 bases, leaving 16 bases of the junction unmatched. The length of the CDR3 is 19 residues. CDR1 is MNHEY and CDR2 is SVGEGT in the germline V gene. The CDR3 spells CASSYAKPGGIGAYNEQFF. DNA of the CDR3: TGTGCCAGCAGTTACGCGAAGCCAGGGGGCATCGGGGCATACAATGAGCAGTTCTTC.

This clonotype was counted ten times or more. V is TRBV6-6 and J is TRBJ1-5, with TRBD1 as a possible D gene (6 bases). Germline assignment: CDR1 MNHNY and CDR2 SVGAGI (reference sequence). V lost 4 bases to trimming and J lost 7 bases, with 20 bases between them. The CDR3 is 16 amino acids. This CDR3 is CASSLTQGGVGQPQHF. CDR3 sequence (DNA): TGTGCCAGCAGTTTAACACAGGGCGGAGTAGGACAGCCCCAGCATTTT.

The sample holds a few counts of this clonotype. The gene calls are TRBV5-1 and TRBJ1-5; D gene unclear. CDR1 is SGHRS, CDR2 YFSETQ, per germline. Deletions cut 0 bases from V and 8 bases from J, with 15 bases between. The CDR3 totals 15 residues. DNA of the CDR3: TGCGCCAGCAGCTTGGGAGTCAGATCCTGGGAGCCCCAGCATTTT. Translated: CASSLGVRSWEPQHF.

This clonotype has more than one count but fewer than ten. The chain joins TRBV3-1 to TRBJ1-1; 8 nucleotides align to TRBD1. Trimming at V came to 4 bases and at J to 7 bases, leaving 5 bases not matched to a gene. The CDR3 is 13 amino acids. The germline V gene encodes CDR1 LGHDT and CDR2 YNNKEL (reference sequence). CDR3 nucleotides: TGTGCCAGCAGCCCCTACAGGGGGTTTGAAGCTTTCTTT. Its protein product is CASSPYRGFEAFF.

This clonotype showed up many times. The chain uses TRBV5-1 and TRBJ2-5; 8 bases fit TRBD1. Trimming removed 3 bases from V and 5 bases from J; junction bases left unmatched: 9. Germline values: CDR1 SGHRS, CDR2 YFSETQ. The CDR3 sequence is 15 residues long. The CDR3 sequence: CASSSWTGLGETQYF. The DNA of the CDR3 is TGCGCCAGCAGCTCCTGGACAGGGCTGGGGGAGACCCAGTACTTC.

This clonotype has more than one count but fewer than ten. The chain has TRBV27 and TRBJ2-4; D unresolved. CDR3 size: 19 residues. V lost 5 bases to trimming and J lost 0 bases, with 23 bases between them. Germline V gene data show CDR1 as MNHEY and CDR2 as SMNVEV (reference sequence). The CDR3 loop is CASSHRARSSPLAKNIQYF. CDR3 sequence (DNA): TGTGCCAGCAGTCACCGGGCCCGTTCTTCCCCACTAGCCAAAAACATTCAGTACTTC.

This clonotype was found many times. In nucleotides, the CDR3 is TGCGCCAGCAGTCTGTCGGAAGAGACCCAGTACTTC. Translating gives CASSLSEETQYF. V usage is TRBV23-1 and J usage is TRBJ2-5; D is unclear. TRBV23-1 qualifies as an ORF whose function is uncertain. V was pared by 4 bases and J by 3 bases, with 6 bases between. The CDR3 covers 12 residues.

This clonotype was observed a few times. This chain uses TRBV23-1 with TRBJ1-6; D uncertain. TRBV23-1 is identified as an open reading frame with a role that is uncertain. The length of the CDR3 is 14 residues. Trimming took off 2 bases at V and 2 bases at J, with 4 bases between the two ends. DNA of the CDR3: TGCGCCAGCAGTCAAGGGGCCTATAATTCACCCCTCCACTTT. Its translation is CASSQGAYNSPLHF.

The chain uses TRBV5-1 and TRBJ2-6; the D gene is possibly TRBD1 (5 bases). Looked up from germline, CDR1 is SGHRS and CDR2 is YFSETQ. Trimming shortened V by 4 bases and J by 0 bases, and 17 bases separated the two germline ends. The CDR3 contains 18 residues. The DNA of the CDR3 is TGCGCCAGCAGCGTCAGGGCGGCCCTCTTCTCTGGGGCCAACGTCCTGACTTTC. Protein sequence: CASSVRAALFSGANVLTF.

The V call is TRBV6-2 or TRBV6-3, the J call TRBJ2-1, with 7 positions matching TRBD2. Germline CDR1 and CDR2: MNHEY and SVGEGT. V gave up 5 bases and J gave up 12 bases; unmatched junction bases: 10. The CDR3 has 13 amino acids. The CDR3 protein is CASSQSGDGGQFF. In DNA form, the CDR3 reads TGTGCCAGCAGTCAGAGCGGGGATGGAGGGCAGTTCTTC.

About this clonotype itself: This CDR3 fails to terminate in the conserved phenylalanine or tryptophan, so it likely reflects a read error. The V call is TRBV12-3 or TRBV12-4, the J call TRBJ1-1; D uncertain. CDR3 length: 13 amino acids. V lost 2 bases and J 4 bases, leaving 8 bases between the germline ends. CDR3 in amino acids: CASSLSGSTEAFL. The CDR3 DNA reads as TGTGCCAGCAGTTTATCGGGGAGCACTGAAGCTTTCCTT.